This T cell receptor beta chain came from a study of blood T cell repertoires in COVID-19. The CDR3 consists of 12 residues. In germline, CDR1 is MDHEN, CDR2 SYDVKM. V shed 6 bases and J shed 4 bases, with 9 bases lying between them. TCRdb keeps only in-frame clones here, not all; method: immunoSEQ multiplex PCR. In the table there are some 98,000 clones, about four fifths of which are singletons. The J gene is TRBJ1-2, the V gene TRBV28; D not resolved. Sequenced sample: peripheral blood. This TCR derives from a human donor in a cohort sampled during active COVID-19. This chain's CDR3 is CASRGPSYGYTF. The CDR3 region has the DNA TGTGCCAGCAGGGGCCCTTCCTATGGCTACACCTTC.